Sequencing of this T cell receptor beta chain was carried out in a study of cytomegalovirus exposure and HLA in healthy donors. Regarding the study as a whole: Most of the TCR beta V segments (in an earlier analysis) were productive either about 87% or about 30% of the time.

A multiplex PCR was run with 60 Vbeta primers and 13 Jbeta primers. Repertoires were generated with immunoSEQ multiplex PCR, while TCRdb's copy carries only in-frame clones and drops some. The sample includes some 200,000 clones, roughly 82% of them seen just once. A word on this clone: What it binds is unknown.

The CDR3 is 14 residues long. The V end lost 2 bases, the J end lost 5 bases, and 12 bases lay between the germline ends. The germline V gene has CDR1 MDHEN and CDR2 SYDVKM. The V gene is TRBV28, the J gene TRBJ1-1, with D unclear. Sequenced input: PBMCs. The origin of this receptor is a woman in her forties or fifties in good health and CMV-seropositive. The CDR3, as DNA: TGTGCCAGCAGTTTAGAGGGTACGGGGACTGAAGCTTTCTTT. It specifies CASSLEGTGTEAFF. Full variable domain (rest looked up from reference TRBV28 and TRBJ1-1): DVKVTQSSRYLVKRTGEKVFLECVQDMDHENMFWYRQDPGLGLRLIYFSYDVKMKEKGDIPEGYSVSREKKERFSLILESASTNQTSMYLCASSLEGTGTEAFFGQGTRLTVV.